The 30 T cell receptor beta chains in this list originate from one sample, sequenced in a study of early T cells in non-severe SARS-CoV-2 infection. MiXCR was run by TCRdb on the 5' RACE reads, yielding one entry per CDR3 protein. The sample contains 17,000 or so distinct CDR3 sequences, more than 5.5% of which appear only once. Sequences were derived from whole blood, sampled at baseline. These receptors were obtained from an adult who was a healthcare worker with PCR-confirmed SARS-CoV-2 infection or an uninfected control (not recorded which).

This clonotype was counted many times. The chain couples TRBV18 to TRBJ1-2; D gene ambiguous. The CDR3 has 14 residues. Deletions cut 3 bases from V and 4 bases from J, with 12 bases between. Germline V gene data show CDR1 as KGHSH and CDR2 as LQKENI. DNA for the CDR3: TGTGCCAGCTCACCGCCGACCTTTGGCTATGGCTACACCTTC. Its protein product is CASSPPTFGYGYTF.

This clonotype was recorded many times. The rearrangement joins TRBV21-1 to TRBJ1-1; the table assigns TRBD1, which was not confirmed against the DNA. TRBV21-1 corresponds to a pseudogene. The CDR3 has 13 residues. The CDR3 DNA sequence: TGTGCCAGCAACCCCGGCTGGGGGACTGAAGCTTTCTTT. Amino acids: CASNPGWGTEAFF.

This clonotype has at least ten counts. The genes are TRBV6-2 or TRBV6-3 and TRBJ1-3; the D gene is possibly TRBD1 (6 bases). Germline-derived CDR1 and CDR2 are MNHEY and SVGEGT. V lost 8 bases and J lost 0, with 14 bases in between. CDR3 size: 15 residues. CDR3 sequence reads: CASEPGHHSGNTIYF. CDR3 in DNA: TGTGCCAGCGAACCGGGACACCACTCTGGAAACACCATATATTTT.

CDR3 region: CASSVTKTGVNTEAFF. The CDR3 region has the DNA TGTGCCAGCAGTGTAACGAAAACAGGTGTTAACACTGAAGCTTTCTTT. The chain has TRBV6-1 and TRBJ1-1; maybe TRBD1 (5 bases). From germline, CDR1 is MNHNS and CDR2 SASEGT. The CDR3 sequence is 16 residues long. V lost 4 bases, J lost 2 bases, and 17 bases lay in between.

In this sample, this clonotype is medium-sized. The CDR3 DNA reads TGTGCCAGCAGCTTGGTAGGGATGAACACTGAAGCTTTCTTT. Translated, it gives CASSLVGMNTEAFF. The V call is TRBV5-4, the J call TRBJ1-1; D gene ambiguous. The CDR3 covers 14 residues. The V end was cut by 0 bases, the J end by 0 bases, with 6 bases between. Per the germline V gene, CDR1 is SGHNT and CDR2 is YYREEE (reference sequence).

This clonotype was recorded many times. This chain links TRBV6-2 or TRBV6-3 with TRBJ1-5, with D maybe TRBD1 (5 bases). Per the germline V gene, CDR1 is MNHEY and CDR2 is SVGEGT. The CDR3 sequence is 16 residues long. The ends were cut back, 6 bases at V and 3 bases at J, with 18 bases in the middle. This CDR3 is CASRHTTEGANQPQHF. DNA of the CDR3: TGTGCCAGCAGGCACACGACAGAAGGGGCCAATCAGCCCCAGCATTTT.

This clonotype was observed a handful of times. In DNA form, the CDR3 reads TGTGCCAGCAGTTACCCTCAGGGGAGCTCTAGTATAGCCAAAAACATTCAGTACTTC. Translating it yields CASSYPQGSSSIAKNIQYF. V and J are TRBV6-6 and TRBJ2-4; D might be TRBD1 (6 bases). The CDR3 is made up of 19 amino acids. V was cut by 2 bases and J by 0 bases, with 20 bases left in between. The germline CDR1 and CDR2 sequences are MNHNY and SVGAGI (reference sequence).

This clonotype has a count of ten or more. CDR3 nucleotide sequence: TGCAGCGTTGAAGACGGCGACAGGGGCACTGAAGCTTTCTTT. Translated, it gives CSVEDGDRGTEAFF. The chain carries TRBV29-1 and TRBJ1-1; 8 nucleotides align to TRBD1. J gave up 4 bases and V 0 bases, and 4 bases lay outside the gene matches. This CDR3 has 14 amino acids. Germline V gene sequence: CDR1 SQVTM, CDR2 ANQGSEA.

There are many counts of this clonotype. The CDR3 loop is CASSPPNKYTGELFF. The CDR3 region has the DNA TGTGCCAGCAGCCCTCCGAACAAATACACCGGGGAGCTGTTTTTT. This rearrangement joins TRBV7-6 to TRBJ2-2; D gene uncertain. Trimming cost V 5 bases and J 3 bases, with 13 bases left between them. Germline V CDR1 and CDR2: SGHVS, FNYEAQ. This CDR3 contains 15 residues.

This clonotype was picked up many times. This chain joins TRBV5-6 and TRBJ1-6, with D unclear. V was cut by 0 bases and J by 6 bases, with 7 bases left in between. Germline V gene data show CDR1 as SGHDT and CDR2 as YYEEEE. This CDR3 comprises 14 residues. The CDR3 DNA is TGTGCCAGCAGCTTGGCCCTCGGTAATTCACCCCTCCACTTT. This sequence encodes CASSLALGNSPLHF.

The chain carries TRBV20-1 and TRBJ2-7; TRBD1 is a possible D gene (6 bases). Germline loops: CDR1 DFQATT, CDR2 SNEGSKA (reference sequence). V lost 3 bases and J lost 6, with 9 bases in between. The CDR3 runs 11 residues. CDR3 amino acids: CSARGAREQYF. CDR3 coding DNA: TGCAGTGCTAGGGGGGCGCGCGAGCAGTACTTC.

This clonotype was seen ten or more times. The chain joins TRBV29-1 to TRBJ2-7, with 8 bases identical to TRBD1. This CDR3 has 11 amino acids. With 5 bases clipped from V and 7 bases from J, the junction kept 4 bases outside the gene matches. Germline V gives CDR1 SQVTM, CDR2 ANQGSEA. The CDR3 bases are TGCAGCGTTTTGGGGGACAGGGAGCAGTACTTC. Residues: CSVLGDREQYF.

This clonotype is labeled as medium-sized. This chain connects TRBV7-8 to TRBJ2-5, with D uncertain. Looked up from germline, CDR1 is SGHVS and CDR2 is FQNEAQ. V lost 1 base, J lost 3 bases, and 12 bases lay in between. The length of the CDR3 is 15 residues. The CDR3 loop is CASSLDSRPEETQYF. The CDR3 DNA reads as TGTGCCAGCAGCTTAGACTCTAGGCCAGAAGAGACCCAGTACTTC.

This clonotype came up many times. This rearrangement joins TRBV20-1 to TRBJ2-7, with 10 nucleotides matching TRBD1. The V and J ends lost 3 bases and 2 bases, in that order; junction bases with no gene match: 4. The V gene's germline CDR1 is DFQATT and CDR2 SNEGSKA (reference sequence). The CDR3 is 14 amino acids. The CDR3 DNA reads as TGCAGTGCTAGCGGGACAGGGGTTACCTACGAGCAGTACTTC. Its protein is CSASGTGVTYEQYF.

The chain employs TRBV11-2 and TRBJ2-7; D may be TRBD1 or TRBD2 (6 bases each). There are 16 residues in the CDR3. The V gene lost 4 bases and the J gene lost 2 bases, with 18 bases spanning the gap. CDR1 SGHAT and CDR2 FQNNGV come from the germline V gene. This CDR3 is CASSSGPRGHTYEQYF. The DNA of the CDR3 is TGTGCCAGCAGCTCGGGGCCGCGGGGACATACCTACGAGCAGTACTTC.

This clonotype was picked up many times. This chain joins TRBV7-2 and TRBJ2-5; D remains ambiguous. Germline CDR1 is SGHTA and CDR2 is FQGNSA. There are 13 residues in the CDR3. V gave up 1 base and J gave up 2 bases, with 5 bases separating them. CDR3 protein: CASSLERQETQYF. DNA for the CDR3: TGTGCCAGCAGCTTAGAGAGGCAAGAGACCCAGTACTTC.

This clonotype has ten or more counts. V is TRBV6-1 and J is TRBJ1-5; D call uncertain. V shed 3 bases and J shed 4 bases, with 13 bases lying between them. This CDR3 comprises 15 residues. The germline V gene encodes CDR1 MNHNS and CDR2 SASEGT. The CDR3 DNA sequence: TGTGCCAGCAGTGACTACGCGAGGGAGAATCAGCCCCAGCATTTT. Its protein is CASSDYARENQPQHF.

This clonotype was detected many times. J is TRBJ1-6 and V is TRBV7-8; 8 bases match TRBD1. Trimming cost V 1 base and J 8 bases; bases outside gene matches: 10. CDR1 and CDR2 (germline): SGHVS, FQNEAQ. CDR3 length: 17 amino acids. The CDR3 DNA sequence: TGTGCCAGCAGCTTAGGGGGACAGGCCGAGGCGGATTCACCCCTCCACTTT. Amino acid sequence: CASSLGGQAEADSPLHF.

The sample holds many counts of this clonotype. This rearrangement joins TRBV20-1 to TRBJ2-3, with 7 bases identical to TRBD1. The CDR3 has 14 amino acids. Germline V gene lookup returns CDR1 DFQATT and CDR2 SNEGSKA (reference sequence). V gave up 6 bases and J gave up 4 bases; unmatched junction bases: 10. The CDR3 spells CSAEKGQGADTQYF. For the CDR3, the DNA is TGCAGTGCCGAGAAAGGGCAGGGGGCAGATACGCAGTATTTT.

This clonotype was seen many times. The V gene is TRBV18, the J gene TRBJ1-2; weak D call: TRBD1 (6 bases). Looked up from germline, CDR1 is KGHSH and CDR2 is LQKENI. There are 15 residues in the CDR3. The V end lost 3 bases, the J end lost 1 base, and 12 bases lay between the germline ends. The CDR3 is CASSPRTDNNYGYTF. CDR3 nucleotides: TGTGCCAGCTCACCGCGGACAGACAATAACTATGGCTACACCTTC.

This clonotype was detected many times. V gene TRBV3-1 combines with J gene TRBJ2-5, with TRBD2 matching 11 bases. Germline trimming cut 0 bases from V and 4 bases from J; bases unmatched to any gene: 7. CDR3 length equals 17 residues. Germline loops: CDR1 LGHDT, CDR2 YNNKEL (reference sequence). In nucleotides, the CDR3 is TGTGCCAGCAGCCAAGATCCTCCTAGCGGGGGGCGAGAGACCCAGTACTTC. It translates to CASSQDPPSGGRETQYF.

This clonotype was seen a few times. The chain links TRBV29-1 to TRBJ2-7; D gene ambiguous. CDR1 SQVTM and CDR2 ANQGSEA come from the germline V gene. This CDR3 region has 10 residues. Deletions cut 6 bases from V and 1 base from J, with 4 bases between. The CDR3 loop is CSVESYEQYF. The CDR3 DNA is TGCAGCGTAGAGTCCTACGAGCAGTACTTC.

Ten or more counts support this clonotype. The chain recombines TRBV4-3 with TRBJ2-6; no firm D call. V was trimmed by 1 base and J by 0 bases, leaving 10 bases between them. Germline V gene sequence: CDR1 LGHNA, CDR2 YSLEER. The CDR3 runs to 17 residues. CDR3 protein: CASSQVGESSGANVLTF. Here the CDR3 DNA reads TGCGCCAGCAGCCAAGTAGGAGAAAGCTCTGGGGCCAACGTCCTGACTTTC.

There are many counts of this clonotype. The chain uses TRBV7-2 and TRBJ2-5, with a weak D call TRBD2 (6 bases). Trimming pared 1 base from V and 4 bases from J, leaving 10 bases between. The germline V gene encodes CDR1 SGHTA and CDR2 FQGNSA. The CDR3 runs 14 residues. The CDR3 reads CASSLGRGGETQYF. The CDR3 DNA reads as TGTGCCAGCAGCTTAGGACGGGGAGGAGAGACCCAGTACTTC.

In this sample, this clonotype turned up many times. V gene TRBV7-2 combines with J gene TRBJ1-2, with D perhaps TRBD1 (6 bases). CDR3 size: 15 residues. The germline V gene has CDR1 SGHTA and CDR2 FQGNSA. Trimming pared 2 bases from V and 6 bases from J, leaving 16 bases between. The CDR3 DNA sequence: TGTGCCAGCAGCTTAAGAGTAGGGCAGGGGCATGGCTACACCTTC. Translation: CASSLRVGQGHGYTF.

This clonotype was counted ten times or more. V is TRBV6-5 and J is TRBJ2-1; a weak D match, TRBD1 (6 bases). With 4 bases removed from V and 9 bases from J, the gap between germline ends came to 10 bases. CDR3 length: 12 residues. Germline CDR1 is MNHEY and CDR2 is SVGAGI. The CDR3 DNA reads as TGTGCCAGCAGTTCCCAGGGGACTGAGCAGTTCTTC. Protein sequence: CASSSQGTEQFF.

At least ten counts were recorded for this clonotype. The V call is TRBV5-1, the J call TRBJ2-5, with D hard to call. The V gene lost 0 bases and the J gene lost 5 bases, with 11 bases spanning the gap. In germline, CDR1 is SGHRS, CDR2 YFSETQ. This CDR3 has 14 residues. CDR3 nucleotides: TGCGCCAGCAGCTTGGCACCAGCCCGGGAGACCCAGTACTTC. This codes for CASSLAPARETQYF.

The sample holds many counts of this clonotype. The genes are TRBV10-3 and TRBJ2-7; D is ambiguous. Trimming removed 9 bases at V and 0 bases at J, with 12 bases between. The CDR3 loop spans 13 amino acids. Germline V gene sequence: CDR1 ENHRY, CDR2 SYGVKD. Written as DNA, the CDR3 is TGTGCCATATCCTCAGCGAGCTCCTACGAGCAGTACTTC. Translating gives CAISSASSYEQYF.

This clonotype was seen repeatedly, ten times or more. DNA of the CDR3: TGTGCCAGCAGTTACTCTAGCGGGGGCACAGATACGCAGTATTTT. Translated: CASSYSSGGTDTQYF. The genes are TRBV6-2 or TRBV6-3 and TRBJ2-3, with TRBD2 matching over 8 bases. Germline CDR1 is MNHEY and CDR2 is SVGEGT. V shed 0 bases and J 1 base; nucleotides not matched to a gene: 0. CDR3 length: 15 residues.

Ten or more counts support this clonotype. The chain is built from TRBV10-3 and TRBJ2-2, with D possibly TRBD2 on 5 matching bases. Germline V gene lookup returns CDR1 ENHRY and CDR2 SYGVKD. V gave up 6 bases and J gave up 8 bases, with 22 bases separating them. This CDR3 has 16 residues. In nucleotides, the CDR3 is TGTGCCATCAGAACTCCGGGAACACGTAAAGCGGGGGAGCTGTTTTTT. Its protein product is CAIRTPGTRKAGELFF.